The sequence of this TCR beta chain was determined in a study of CD8 T cells in ankylosing spondylitis. Using quantitative 5'-RACE with molecular barcodes, the authors made TCR beta libraries. TCRdb ran MiXCR on the 5' RACE reads and lists one entry per CDR3 protein. Of 300,000 to 400,000 distinct CDR3 sequences detected, around 10% appear once; the ten largest clones hold roughly 9.2%. The trim removed 6 bases at V and 5 bases at J, leaving 7 bases unmatched. This CDR3 comprises 15 residues. Germline values: CDR1 SEHNR, CDR2 FQNEAQ (reference sequence). As to this clonotype: Antigen unknown.

Study findings and constraints: Enrichment of disease-linked clones was reportedly significant in matched ankylosing spondylitis synovial fluid. For ankylosing spondylitis blood, a TCR beta motif of 8 or 9 highly homologous variants appeared characteristic.

The genes are TRBV7-9 and TRBJ2-7; TRBD2 agrees at 13 bases. The sample taken for sequencing was blood, either unsorted or a sorted T cell fraction (not recorded which). The TCR sequence derives from a female donor with ankylosing spondylitis or in good health (not recorded which). The CDR3 DNA follows: TGTGCCAGCAGACCACTAGCGGGAGGGGTGGACGAGCAGTACTTC. Translated, it gives CASRPLAGGVDEQYF.